One and the same sample provided the 17 T cell receptor beta chains below, sequenced in a study of blood T cell repertoires in COVID-19. The repertoire was sequenced with immunoSEQ multiplex PCR; TCRdb's copy has only in-frame clones and lacks some. The sample records about 51,000 clones, around 84% being singletons. The specimen was peripheral blood. Receptors were obtained from a man older than 75 with active COVID-19.

CDR3 nucleotide sequence: TGTGCCAGCAGTGAATTGGGGGGTGGCGAAAAACTGTTTTTT. Amino acid sequence: CASSELGGGEKLFF. The chain employs TRBV2 and TRBJ1-4, with D possibly being TRBD1 (5 bases). Per germline, CDR1 SNHLY and CDR2 FYNNEI. Trimming removed 2 bases at V and 8 bases at J, with 12 bases between. CDR3 length: 14 amino acids.

The chain couples TRBV19 to TRBJ2-3; TRBD1 matches at 11 bases. CDR1 LNHDA and CDR2 SQIVND come from the germline V gene (reference sequence). The CDR3 covers 14 residues. After removal of 5 bases from V and 6 bases from J, the junction contained 4 bases not matched to a gene. The CDR3: CASSEDRGRDTQYF. The CDR3 DNA reads as TGTGCCAGTAGTGAGGACAGGGGGCGGGATACGCAGTATTTT.

The chain joins TRBV12-5 to TRBJ2-2; 7 bases agree with TRBD1. After removal of 5 bases from V and 5 bases from J, the junction contained 5 bases not matched to a gene. The CDR3 totals 14 residues. Germline V lookup: CDR1 LGHNT, CDR2 FRNRAP. Here the CDR3 reads CASGLNRGTGELFF. CDR3 nucleotides: TGTGCTAGTGGTCTAAACAGGGGAACCGGGGAGCTGTTTTTT.

This chain uses TRBV3-1 (or the pseudogene TRBV3-2) with TRBJ1-1; D is uncertain. V lost 4 bases to trimming and J lost 1 base, with 13 bases between them. This CDR3 spans 15 amino acids. CDR1 LGHDT and CDR2 YNNKEL come from the germline V gene (reference sequence). CDR3 DNA: TGTGCCAGCAGCCCGAGGTCGGTTCGGAACACTGAAGCTTTCTTT. Amino acids: CASSPRSVRNTEAFF.

This chain joins TRBV19 and TRBJ2-1; no reliable D call. The CDR3 is 11 residues long. The germline V gene has CDR1 LNHDA and CDR2 SQIVND (reference sequence). With 9 bases removed from V and 0 bases from J, the gap between germline ends came to 3 bases. This chain's CDR3 is CASLSYNEQFF. In nucleotides, the CDR3 is TGTGCCAGCCTCTCCTACAATGAGCAGTTCTTC.

Only one count was recorded for this clone. The V call is TRBV5-5, the J call TRBJ1-6, with a possible D match to TRBD1 (5 bases). CDR1 SGHKS and CDR2 YYEKEE come from the germline V gene (reference sequence). Trimming cost V 3 bases and J 6 bases, with 22 bases left between them. The length of the CDR3 is 18 residues. The CDR3 spells CASSSPLLGGIGNSPLHF. The CDR3 DNA reads TGTGCCAGCAGCTCTCCTCTCCTGGGGGGGATCGGTAATTCACCCCTCCACTTT.

The DNA for the CDR3 is TGTGCCAGCAGAGGGACAGGGGGCCTATATAGCAATCAGCCCCAGCATTTT. Its protein product is CASRGTGGLYSNQPQHF. V gene TRBV9 combines with J gene TRBJ1-5; 12 nucleotides line up with TRBD1. In germline, CDR1 is SGDLS, CDR2 YYNGEE. The CDR3 is 17 residues long. J lost 0 bases, V lost 5 bases, and 6 bases had no gene match.

CDR3 DNA sequence: TGTGCCAGCAGCCAAGATTATGGTACTAGTGGTGAGCAGTTCTTC. It is translated as CASSQDYGTSGEQFF. The J gene is TRBJ2-1, the V gene TRBV4-2, with a tentative D call TRBD2 (5 bases). The CDR3 extends over 15 amino acids. The V end lost 0 bases, the J end lost 9 bases, and 15 bases lay between the germline ends. Germline V gene lookup returns CDR1 LGHNA and CDR2 YNFKEQ.

This clone was picked up one time. The chain carries TRBV5-6 and TRBJ2-3, with 8 bases matching TRBD2. Germline CDR1 reads SGHDT; CDR2 reads YYEEEE. The CDR3 runs to 15 residues. After removal of 4 bases from V and 4 bases from J, the junction contained 8 bases not matched to a gene. CDR3 sequence: CASSGRTSTSDTQYF. The DNA for the CDR3 is TGTGCCAGCAGCGGCCGGACTAGCACGTCAGATACGCAGTATTTT.

The J gene is TRBJ2-7, the V gene TRBV6-2 or TRBV6-3; no clear D. The CDR3 contains 13 residues. V shed 3 bases and J shed 1 base, with 7 bases lying between them. Germline CDR1 and CDR2: MNHEY and SVGEGT. The CDR3 DNA sequence: TGTGCCAGCAGTTATGAGAAATCCTACGAGCAGTACTTC. It yields the protein CASSYEKSYEQYF.

This clone occurred once. The chain has TRBV28 and TRBJ2-3, with TRBD2 identical over 9 bases. Germline values: CDR1 MDHEN, CDR2 SYDVKM. V shed 4 bases, J shed 9 bases, and the junction held 20 bases outside the gene matches. The CDR3 covers 18 residues. CDR3 loop: CASSYLKRTSDRTRTQYF. In DNA form, the CDR3 reads TGTGCCAGCAGTTACCTGAAGAGGACTAGCGACCGCACAAGGACGCAGTATTTT.

The chain uses TRBV6-5 and TRBJ2-3; D remains ambiguous. V was clipped by 8 bases and J by 0 bases, with 12 bases between them. The V gene's germline CDR1 is MNHEY and CDR2 SVGAGI. This CDR3 comprises 14 residues. The CDR3 is CASGRITSTDTQYF. Written as DNA, the CDR3 is TGTGCCAGCGGCAGGATTACAAGCACAGATACGCAGTATTTT.

DNA of the CDR3: TGTGCCAGCAGCTTATTAGGCGGGAGCACAGATACGCAGTATTTT. This translates into CASSLLGGSTDTQYF. The V call is TRBV7-3, the J call TRBJ2-3; TRBD2 is a possible D gene (5 bases). V was clipped by 2 bases and J by 0 bases, with 9 bases between them. Looked up from germline, CDR1 is SGHTA and CDR2 is FQGTGA. The length of the CDR3 is 15 residues.

The rearrangement uses TRBV5-4 and TRBJ2-5; 9 bases align to TRBD1. The CDR3 loop spans 14 amino acids. Per germline, CDR1 SGHNT and CDR2 YYREEE (reference sequence). V shed 2 bases and J 5 bases; nucleotides not matched to a gene: 4. The CDR3 DNA sequence: TGTGCCAGCAGCTTACAGGGGGCTGTGGAGACCCAGTACTTC. Its protein is CASSLQGAVETQYF.

The chain combines TRBV10-1 with TRBJ2-1, with 15 positions matching TRBD2. The CDR3 extends over 16 amino acids. V was pared by 5 bases and J by 9 bases, with 8 bases of the junction left unmatched. From germline, CDR1 is WNHNN and CDR2 SYGVQD (reference sequence). The chain's CDR3 is CASSPGLAGGPSEQFF. As DNA, the CDR3 is TGCGCCAGCAGTCCCGGACTAGCGGGAGGGCCGAGTGAGCAGTTCTTC.

The genes are TRBV11-1 and TRBJ2-7, with 7 bases lining up with TRBD1. The CDR3 loop spans 14 amino acids. Germline V CDR1 and CDR2: SGHAT, FQDESV (reference sequence). V trimming: 6 bases; J trimming: 0 bases; junction bases outside the gene matches: 5. The CDR3 coding sequence is TGTGCCAGCAGGCTCGACAGGGCCTCCTACGAGCAGTACTTC. It is translated as CASRLDRASYEQYF.

As DNA, the CDR3 is TGCGCCAGCAGCCCAGACAGGGGGTCCTACGAGCAGTACTTC. Its protein product is CASSPDRGSYEQYF. This chain uses TRBV5-1 with TRBJ2-7; TRBD1 matches 9 bases. CDR3 size: 14 residues. Germline CDR1 and CDR2: SGHRS and YFSETQ. After removal of 4 bases from V and 1 base from J, the junction contained 3 bases not matched to a gene.